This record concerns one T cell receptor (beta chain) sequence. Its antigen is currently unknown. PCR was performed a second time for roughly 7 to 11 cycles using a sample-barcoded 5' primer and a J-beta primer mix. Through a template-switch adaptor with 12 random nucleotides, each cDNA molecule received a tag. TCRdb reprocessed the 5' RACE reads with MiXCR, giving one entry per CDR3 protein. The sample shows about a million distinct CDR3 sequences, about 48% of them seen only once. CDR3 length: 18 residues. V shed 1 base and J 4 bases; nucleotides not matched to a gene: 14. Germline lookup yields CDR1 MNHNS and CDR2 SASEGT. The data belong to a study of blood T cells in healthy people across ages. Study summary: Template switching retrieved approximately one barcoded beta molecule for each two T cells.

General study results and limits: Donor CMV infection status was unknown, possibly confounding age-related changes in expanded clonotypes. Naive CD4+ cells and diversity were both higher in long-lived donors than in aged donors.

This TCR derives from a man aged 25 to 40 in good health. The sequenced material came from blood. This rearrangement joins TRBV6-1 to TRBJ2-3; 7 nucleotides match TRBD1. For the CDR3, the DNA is TGTGCCAGCAGTGAAGGATACGGGAAGGGGGCGATTTCAGATACGCAGTATTTT. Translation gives CASSEGYGKGAISDTQYF.